This TCR beta chain is from a study of blood T cell repertoires in COVID-19. This clone was seen only once. Germline trimming cut 3 bases from V and 2 bases from J; bases unmatched to any gene: 4. The CDR3 spans 16 residues. Per the germline V gene, CDR1 is SGHTA and CDR2 is FQGNSA. How the authors handled the data: Estimates of nucleated cell counts were drawn from the amplification of reference gene primers. Clones were read by immunoSEQ multiplex PCR, and TCRdb kept only the in-frame ones, dropping some. The D gene and trimming were derived from the DNA, and the V and J assignments and clone size from that table. The sample has more than 85,000 clones, over 65% seen once.

This chain connects TRBV7-2 to TRBJ2-3; TRBD2 matches at 11 bases. The receptor comes from an elderly woman with acute or convalescent COVID-19. Sequenced input: peripheral blood. CDR3 loop: CASSLGTSGDTDTQYF. The DNA for the CDR3 is TGTGCCAGCAGCTTGGGGACTAGCGGCGACACAGATACGCAGTATTTT.